Below, one TCR beta chain is given with its context. Its antigen is undetermined. V was pared by 5 bases and J by 1 base, with 16 bases between. The CDR3 consists of 15 residues. Germline lookup yields CDR1 DFQATT and CDR2 SNEGSKA (reference sequence). This specimen belongs to a study of T-cell reconstitution after alpha-beta-depleted transplantation in children. Notes on the study in general: Hyperexpanded clones declined; after one year, newly produced T cells mostly supplied diversity.

The TCRbeta library incorporated unique molecular identifiers. TCRdb analysed the PCR reads with MiXCR anew, one entry per CDR3 protein. In the table there are 700,000 to 950,000 distinct CDR3 sequences, roughly 15% of which are singletons. The chain recombines TRBV20-1 with TRBJ2-3; D ambiguous. Sequencing was performed on PBMCs, mostly from graft donor cells, taken 360 days after TCRalphabeta/CD19-depleted stem cell transplant. This clonotype originated in a male patient between 10 and 17 years old who had a stem cell transplant for acute lymphoblastic leukemia, so the T cells may come from the graft donor. The DNA of the CDR3 is TGCAGTGCTCCCAGCCGGTTTTTTGGCACAGATACGCAGTATTTT. Translation gives CSAPSRFFGTDTQYF.